This T cell receptor beta chain was found in a study of cytomegalovirus exposure and HLA in healthy donors. Study conclusions and caveats: A later analysis found common viral pathogens apparently linked to several of the most significant clusters. When analyzed later, a missense DCLRE1C variant was found to be linked to TCR beta V- and J-gene trimming. TRBV6-2, TRBV6-3 and other indistinguishable V segments were excluded. Some public TCRs appeared in many individuals, while most sequences were rare.

Germline-derived CDR1 and CDR2 are SGDLS and YYNGEE. The CDR3 spans 16 residues. Trimming cost V 4 bases and J 6 bases; bases outside gene matches: 13. This clone is a singleton in its sample. Its antigen is not known. Amplification used 60 Vbeta primers and 13 Jbeta primers. The method was immunoSEQ multiplex PCR; TCRdb's version includes in-frame clones alone and lacks a portion of them. The sample has around 93,000 clones; 70% to 85% are singletons. This chain connects TRBV9 to TRBJ2-7; 10 bases align to TRBD1. The sample consisted of PBMCs. The sequence was collected from a man aged 50 to 60 in good health and CMV-seronegative. The CDR3 sequence is CASSFTGTGVTAEQYF. The CDR3 nucleotides read TGTGCCAGCAGCTTCACTGGGACAGGGGTGACAGCCGAGCAGTACTTC.